The rows below give T cell receptor beta chains drawn from one sample of a study of blood T cell repertoires in COVID-19. Clones were read by immunoSEQ multiplex PCR, and TCRdb kept only the in-frame ones, dropping some. Of under 350,000 clones detected, approximately 86% appear once; the ten largest clones hold roughly 4%. Sequencing input: PBMCs or T cells enriched from blood (not recorded which). These receptors all stem from a woman in her thirties or forties with acute COVID-19. Each CDR3 is given with its conserved first and last residue. D genes are given only for firm matches. A clone size is listed for some rows: how often the clone was seen (once, few, many), or a class if it is expanded.

abundance: few
v_gene: TRBV15
d_gene: TRBD2
j_gene: TRBJ2-2
CDR3aa: CATSRDPGGGTGELFF
CDR3nt: TGTGCCACCAGCAGAGATCCGGGGGGTGGCACCGGGGAGCTGTTTTTT

abundance: -
v_gene: TRBV5-8
d_gene: TRBD2
j_gene: TRBJ2-5
CDR3aa: CASKDPAGGETQYF
CDR3nt: TGTGCCAGCAAGGATCCAGCGGGAGGAGAGACCCAGTACTTC

abundance: -
v_gene: TRBV10-3
d_gene: -
j_gene: TRBJ1-1
CDR3aa: CAIRVAGNTEAFF
CDR3nt: TGTGCCATCAGAGTGGCGGGGAACACTGAAGCTTTCTTT

abundance: few
v_gene: TRBV3-1/TRBV3-2
d_gene: TRBD2
j_gene: TRBJ2-3
CDR3aa: CASSQAPPTSVPDTQYF
CDR3nt: TGTGCCAGCAGCCAAGCTCCGCCGACTAGCGTGCCAGATACGCAGTATTTT

abundance: -
v_gene: TRBV6-5
d_gene: -
j_gene: TRBJ2-1
CDR3aa: CASGLSGPSSDEQFF
CDR3nt: TGTGCCAGCGGGTTGTCAGGCCCGTCGTCCGATGAGCAGTTCTTC

abundance: -
v_gene: TRBV29-1
d_gene: -
j_gene: TRBJ2-7
CDR3aa: CSVAHADLRQYF
CDR3nt: TGCAGCGTTGCGCACGCCGACTTGAGGCAGTACTTC

abundance: -
v_gene: TRBV19
d_gene: TRBD1
j_gene: TRBJ1-5
CDR3aa: CASSIEGGGDQPQHF
CDR3nt: TGTGCCAGTAGTATAGAAGGAGGGGGCGATCAGCCCCAGCATTTT

abundance: -
v_gene: TRBV5-4
d_gene: -
j_gene: TRBJ2-3
CDR3aa: CATARVQNTDTQYF
CDR3nt: TGTGCCACTGCTCGTGTGCAGAACACAGATACGCAGTATTTT

abundance: once
v_gene: TRBV7-9
d_gene: TRBD1
j_gene: TRBJ2-7
CDR3aa: CASSFQGATYEQYF
CDR3nt: TGTGCCAGCAGCTTCCAGGGGGCCACCTACGAGCAGTACTTC

abundance: -
v_gene: TRBV7-8
d_gene: TRBD1
j_gene: TRBJ1-1
CDR3aa: CASSSRGLTEAFF
CDR3nt: TGTGCCAGCAGCTCCAGGGGGCTCACTGAAGCTTTCTTT

abundance: -
v_gene: TRBV28
d_gene: -
j_gene: TRBJ1-2
CDR3aa: CASSRLGGYTF
CDR3nt: TGTGCCAGCAGCCGTCTCGGGGGCTACACCTTC

abundance: once
v_gene: TRBV6-5
d_gene: TRBD1
j_gene: TRBJ1-3
CDR3aa: CASRDRAGNTIYF
CDR3nt: TGTGCCAGCAGGGACAGGGCTGGAAACACCATATATTTT

abundance: -
v_gene: TRBV7-2
d_gene: TRBD2
j_gene: TRBJ2-2
CDR3aa: CASSSTGAGVPGELFF
CDR3nt: TGTGCCAGCAGCTCCACCGGGGCGGGAGTGCCCGGGGAGCTGTTTTTT

abundance: -
v_gene: TRBV15
d_gene: TRBD1
j_gene: TRBJ1-2
CDR3aa: CATSTTGEVYGYTF
CDR3nt: TGTGCCACCAGCACGACAGGGGAGGTCTATGGCTACACCTTC

abundance: -
v_gene: TRBV14
d_gene: TRBD1
j_gene: TRBJ1-1
CDR3aa: CASSLGQLTNTEAFF
CDR3nt: TGTGCCAGCAGCCTGGGACAGCTTACGAACACTGAAGCTTTCTTT

abundance: -
v_gene: TRBV3-1/TRBV3-2
d_gene: -
j_gene: TRBJ2-5
CDR3aa: CASSRRGRGSETQYF
CDR3nt: TGTGCCAGCAGCCGGCGGGGAAGGGGCTCGGAGACCCAGTACTTC

abundance: -
v_gene: TRBV6-5
d_gene: TRBD1
j_gene: TRBJ2-1
CDR3aa: CASSLGTGSNDEQFF
CDR3nt: TGTGCCAGCAGTCTTGGGACAGGGAGTAACGATGAGCAGTTCTTC

abundance: -
v_gene: TRBV2
d_gene: -
j_gene: TRBJ2-1
CDR3aa: CASSVLESSYNEQFF
CDR3nt: TGTGCCAGCAGTGTGTTGGAGAGCTCCTACAATGAGCAGTTCTTC

abundance: -
v_gene: TRBV6-5
d_gene: -
j_gene: TRBJ1-3
CDR3aa: CASRPQPSSGNTIYF
CDR3nt: TGTGCCAGCAGACCACAGCCCTCCTCTGGAAACACCATATATTTT

abundance: once
v_gene: TRBV25-1
d_gene: -
j_gene: TRBJ1-2
CDR3aa: CASRSTDGYGYTF
CDR3nt: TGTGCCAGCAGAAGTACAGACGGCTATGGCTACACCTTC

abundance: -
v_gene: TRBV5-1
d_gene: -
j_gene: TRBJ1-4
CDR3aa: CASSFSQMTNEKLFF
CDR3nt: TGCGCCAGCAGCTTTAGCCAGATGACTAATGAAAAACTGTTTTTT

abundance: -
v_gene: TRBV5-1
d_gene: -
j_gene: TRBJ1-4
CDR3aa: CASSLAGEGEKLFF
CDR3nt: TGCGCCAGCAGCTTGGCAGGGGAGGGGGAAAAACTGTTTTTT

abundance: -
v_gene: TRBV3-1/TRBV3-2
d_gene: -
j_gene: TRBJ2-1
CDR3aa: CASSHLVKQGEQFF
CDR3nt: TGTGCCAGCAGCCATTTAGTGAAACAGGGAGAGCAGTTCTTC

abundance: -
v_gene: TRBV2
d_gene: -
j_gene: TRBJ1-4
CDR3aa: CASSGPESKLFF
CDR3nt: TGTGCCAGCAGTGGGCCCGAAAGTAAACTGTTTTTT